This T cell receptor beta chain was profiled in a study of blood T cell repertoires in COVID-19. V gave up 4 bases and J gave up 2 bases, with 6 bases separating them. From germline, CDR1 is SGHNT and CDR2 YYREEE (reference sequence). CDR3 length equals 12 residues. Per the original data handling: From reference gene primer amplification, estimates of nucleated cell counts were derived. Measured with immunoSEQ multiplex PCR; TCRdb has only the in-frame clones, and not every one. V and J calls and clone size follow that table, whereas D and trimming were derived from the DNA. The profile covers roughly 430,000 clones, with roughly 88% appearing a single time and around 2.1% taken by the ten largest.

The gene calls are TRBV5-4 and TRBJ2-5; the D is unclear. Sequenced material: PBMCs or T cells enriched from blood (not recorded which). The source is a woman between 40 and 55 years old with acute COVID-19. The CDR3 region is CASSRSQETQYF. CDR3 coding DNA: TGTGCCAGCAGCCGCAGTCAAGAGACCCAGTACTTC.